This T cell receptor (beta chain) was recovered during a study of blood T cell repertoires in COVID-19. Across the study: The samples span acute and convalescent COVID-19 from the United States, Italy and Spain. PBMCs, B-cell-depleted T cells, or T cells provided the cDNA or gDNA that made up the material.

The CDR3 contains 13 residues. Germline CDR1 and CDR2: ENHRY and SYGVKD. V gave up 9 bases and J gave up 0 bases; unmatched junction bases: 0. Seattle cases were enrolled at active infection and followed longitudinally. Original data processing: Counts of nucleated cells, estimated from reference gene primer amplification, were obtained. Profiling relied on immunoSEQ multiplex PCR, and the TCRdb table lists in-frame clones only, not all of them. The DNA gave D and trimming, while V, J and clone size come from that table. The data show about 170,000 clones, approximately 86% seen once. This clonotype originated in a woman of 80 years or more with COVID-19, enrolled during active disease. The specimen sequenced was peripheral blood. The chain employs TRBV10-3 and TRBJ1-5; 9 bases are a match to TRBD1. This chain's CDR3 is CAMGQGSNQPQHF. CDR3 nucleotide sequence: TGTGCCATGGGACAGGGTAGCAATCAGCCCCAGCATTTT.